Listed below are T cell receptor beta chains from one sample, sequenced in a study of identical twins. A single record per CDR3 protein comes from TCRdb applying MiXCR to the 5' RACE reads. The sample includes around 1.7 million distinct CDR3 sequences, about 32% seen only once; the top ten take under 0.35%. Sequenced input: cord blood. These receptors were taken from a newborn girl in good health. The CDR3 runs from the conserved cysteine through the conserved F or W. The order of the fields is V gene, J gene, D gene, clone size, CDR3 protein, CDR3 DNA. The D gene is left open where the match is weak. Clone sizes are given selectively: once, few, many, or a class where the clone is expanded.

V gene: TRBV7-9; J gene: TRBJ2-1; D gene: TRBD2; clone size: -; CDR3 protein: CASSLAGGALQFF; CDR3 DNA: TGTGCCAGCAGCTTAGCCGGGGGGGCTTTGCAGTTCTTC
V gene: TRBV3-1; J gene: TRBJ2-7; D gene: -; clone size: -; CDR3 protein: CAQGTRTGSYNEQYF; CDR3 DNA: TGTGCTCAAGGGACCCGAACGGGTTCCTACAATGAGCAGTACTTC
V gene: TRBV24-1; J gene: TRBJ2-1; D gene: -; clone size: few; CDR3 protein: CATSDSDNNNNEQFF; CDR3 DNA: TGTGCCACCAGTGATTCTGATAACAATAACAATGAGCAGTTCTTC
V gene: TRBV20-1; J gene: TRBJ2-7; D gene: TRBD1; clone size: -; CDR3 protein: CSARPQGVSSYEQYF; CDR3 DNA: TGCAGTGCTAGACCCCAGGGGGTGAGCTCCTACGAGCAGTACTTC
V gene: TRBV20-1; J gene: TRBJ1-5; D gene: -; clone size: once; CDR3 protein: CSARDGRSNQPQHF; CDR3 DNA: TGCAGTGCTAGAGACGGACGGAGCAATCAGCCCCAGCATTTT
V gene: TRBV20-1; J gene: TRBJ2-5; D gene: TRBD2; clone size: -; CDR3 protein: CSASSPSGVRDGETQYF; CDR3 DNA: TGCAGTGCTAGTAGTCCTAGCGGGGTAAGGGATGGAGAGACCCAGTACTTC
V gene: TRBV25-1; J gene: TRBJ2-3; D gene: -; clone size: few; CDR3 protein: CASSEHRAPDTQYF; CDR3 DNA: TGTGCCAGCAGTGAACACAGGGCCCCAGATACGCAGTATTTT
V gene: TRBV12-3/TRBV12-4; J gene: TRBJ1-1; D gene: -; clone size: -; CDR3 protein: CASTRTSNTEAFF; CDR3 DNA: TGTGCCAGCACTCGGACGTCGAACACTGAAGCTTTCTTT
V gene: TRBV9; J gene: TRBJ2-6; D gene: -; clone size: few; CDR3 protein: CASSATSGANVLTF; CDR3 DNA: TGTGCCAGCAGCGCGACATCTGGGGCCAACGTCCTGACTTTC
V gene: TRBV12-3/TRBV12-4; J gene: TRBJ2-7; D gene: TRBD1; clone size: few; CDR3 protein: CASSSDRDRGYEQYF; CDR3 DNA: TGTGCCAGCAGTTCGGACCGGGACAGGGGCTACGAGCAGTACTTC
V gene: TRBV4-2; J gene: TRBJ1-2; D gene: TRBD1; clone size: -; CDR3 protein: CASSLPDRVEVGYTF; CDR3 DNA: TGTGCCAGCAGCTTACCGGACAGGGTAGAGGTGGGCTACACCTTC
V gene: TRBV29-1; J gene: TRBJ2-7; D gene: -; clone size: -; CDR3 protein: CSVRQADYEQYF; CDR3 DNA: TGCAGCGTCCGTCAGGCTGACTACGAGCAGTACTTC
V gene: TRBV20-1; J gene: TRBJ1-4; D gene: -; clone size: -; CDR3 protein: CSARGPGRLFF; CDR3 DNA: TGCAGTGCTAGGGGCCCGGGACGGCTGTTTTTT
V gene: TRBV2; J gene: TRBJ2-5; D gene: -; clone size: many; CDR3 protein: CASSDLETQYF; CDR3 DNA: TGCGCCAGCAGCGATCTGGAGACCCAGTACTTC
V gene: TRBV28; J gene: TRBJ2-1; D gene: TRBD2; clone size: few; CDR3 protein: CASSLPGGGHNEQFF; CDR3 DNA: TGTGCCAGCAGTTTACCCGGCGGGGGACACAATGAGCAGTTCTTC
V gene: TRBV6-1; J gene: TRBJ2-7; D gene: -; clone size: -; CDR3 protein: CASSEASVVKNEQYF; CDR3 DNA: TGTGCCAGCAGTGAAGCCAGCGTAGTGAAGAATGAGCAGTACTTC
V gene: TRBV5-1; J gene: TRBJ2-2; D gene: TRBD2; clone size: -; CDR3 protein: CASSTGTKNTGELFF; CDR3 DNA: TGCGCCAGCAGCACTGGGACTAAGAACACCGGGGAGCTGTTTTTT
V gene: TRBV24-1; J gene: TRBJ2-2; D gene: -; clone size: -; CDR3 protein: CATLADTGELFF; CDR3 DNA: TGTGCCACCCTGGCCGATACCGGGGAGCTGTTTTTT
V gene: TRBV29-1; J gene: TRBJ2-3; D gene: -; clone size: -; CDR3 protein: CSVNGDTQYF; CDR3 DNA: TGCAGCGTGAACGGAGATACGCAGTATTTT
V gene: TRBV20-1; J gene: TRBJ2-3; D gene: TRBD2; clone size: -; CDR3 protein: CSAGQSGSKGTDTQYF; CDR3 DNA: TGCAGTGCTGGACAAAGCGGGAGTAAGGGCACGGATACGCAGTATTTT
V gene: TRBV25-1; J gene: TRBJ2-4; D gene: -; clone size: -; CDR3 protein: CASSERVNIQYF; CDR3 DNA: TGTGCCAGCAGTGAACGGGTAAACATTCAGTACTTC
V gene: TRBV5-1; J gene: TRBJ2-1; D gene: TRBD1; clone size: many; CDR3 protein: CASMRQGVNEQFF; CDR3 DNA: TGCGCCAGCATGAGACAGGGAGTAAATGAGCAGTTCTTC
V gene: TRBV27; J gene: TRBJ1-1; D gene: -; clone size: -; CDR3 protein: CASSLSSGETEAFF; CDR3 DNA: TGTGCCAGCAGTTTATCGTCAGGGGAGACTGAAGCTTTCTTT
V gene: TRBV10-3; J gene: TRBJ2-3; D gene: TRBD2; clone size: few; CDR3 protein: CAIDSAGGGTDTQYF; CDR3 DNA: TGTGCCATCGACTCCGCGGGAGGGGGCACAGATACGCAGTATTTT
V gene: TRBV27; J gene: TRBJ2-1; D gene: -; clone size: once; CDR3 protein: CASSFKGNYNEQFF; CDR3 DNA: TGTGCCAGCAGTTTTAAAGGAAACTACAATGAGCAGTTCTTC
V gene: TRBV20-1; J gene: TRBJ1-2; D gene: -; clone size: -; CDR3 protein: CSARGSRGRPYGYTF; CDR3 DNA: TGCAGTGCTAGAGGTTCACGGGGGCGCCCCTATGGCTACACCTTC
V gene: TRBV12-3/TRBV12-4; J gene: TRBJ2-3; D gene: TRBD2; clone size: few; CDR3 protein: CASHSSGTDTQYF; CDR3 DNA: TGTGCCAGCCACTCTAGCGGAACAGATACGCAGTATTTT
V gene: TRBV28; J gene: TRBJ1-2; D gene: -; clone size: -; CDR3 protein: CASRARGDYGYTF; CDR3 DNA: TGTGCCAGCAGGGCCAGGGGAGACTATGGCTACACCTTC
V gene: TRBV20-1; J gene: TRBJ2-4; D gene: -; clone size: -; CDR3 protein: CSATSSALGNLAKNIQYF; CDR3 DNA: TGCAGTGCTACATCTAGCGCGCTTGGCAACCTAGCCAAAAACATTCAGTACTTC
V gene: TRBV2; J gene: TRBJ2-7; D gene: TRBD2; clone size: -; CDR3 protein: CASSEKTSGGNNEQYF; CDR3 DNA: TGTGCCAGCAGTGAAAAGACTAGCGGGGGAAACAATGAGCAGTACTTC
V gene: TRBV5-1; J gene: TRBJ2-2; D gene: TRBD2; clone size: -; CDR3 protein: CASWGTSVNTGELFF; CDR3 DNA: TGCGCCAGCTGGGGGACTAGCGTGAACACCGGGGAGCTGTTTTTT
V gene: TRBV5-1; J gene: TRBJ2-3; D gene: -; clone size: many; CDR3 protein: CASSLSQTRADTQYF; CDR3 DNA: TGCGCCAGCAGCTTGTCCCAAACGAGGGCAGATACGCAGTATTTT
V gene: TRBV5-5; J gene: TRBJ1-2; D gene: TRBD1; clone size: -; CDR3 protein: CASSVRQGYYGYTF; CDR3 DNA: TGTGCCAGCAGCGTTAGACAGGGCTACTATGGCTACACCTTC
V gene: TRBV20-1; J gene: TRBJ1-5; D gene: -; clone size: few; CDR3 protein: CSARVTTDSNQPQHF; CDR3 DNA: TGCAGTGCTAGAGTGACGACGGATAGCAATCAGCCCCAGCATTTT
V gene: TRBV9; J gene: TRBJ2-3; D gene: TRBD2; clone size: -; CDR3 protein: CASSVGGGGTDTQYF; CDR3 DNA: TGTGCCAGCAGCGTAGGCGGGGGGGGCACAGATACGCAGTATTTT
V gene: TRBV20-1; J gene: TRBJ2-7; D gene: TRBD2; clone size: -; CDR3 protein: CSARVPRTSGWNAYEQYF; CDR3 DNA: TGCAGTGCTAGAGTCCCTCGGACTAGCGGGTGGAACGCCTACGAGCAGTACTTC
V gene: TRBV20-1; J gene: TRBJ1-6; D gene: TRBD1; clone size: few; CDR3 protein: CSARDLGTGYSPLHF; CDR3 DNA: TGCAGTGCTAGAGATCTCGGGACAGGGTATTCACCCCTCCACTTT
V gene: TRBV7-9; J gene: TRBJ1-2; D gene: TRBD1; clone size: few; CDR3 protein: CASSQDRGYGGYTF; CDR3 DNA: TGTGCCAGCAGCCAGGACAGGGGATACGGCGGCTACACCTTC
V gene: TRBV6-1; J gene: TRBJ1-2; D gene: TRBD1; clone size: few; CDR3 protein: CASSEALGQGKYGYTF; CDR3 DNA: TGTGCCAGCAGTGAAGCGCTCGGACAGGGGAAGTATGGCTACACCTTC
V gene: TRBV7-7; J gene: TRBJ2-1; D gene: -; clone size: -; CDR3 protein: CASSLGIGGNEQFF; CDR3 DNA: TGTGCTAGCAGCTTAGGTATAGGCGGGAATGAGCAGTTCTTC
V gene: TRBV28; J gene: TRBJ2-7; D gene: TRBD1; clone size: few; CDR3 protein: CASSLISPRDRPYEQYF; CDR3 DNA: TGTGCCAGCAGTTTAATATCGCCCCGGGACAGGCCGTACGAGCAGTACTTC
V gene: TRBV6-1; J gene: TRBJ2-7; D gene: TRBD2; clone size: -; CDR3 protein: CASRPPSVLAGYEQYF; CDR3 DNA: TGTGCCAGCAGACCTCCGTCCGTACTAGCGGGATACGAGCAGTACTTC
V gene: TRBV2; J gene: TRBJ1-2; D gene: TRBD1; clone size: -; CDR3 protein: CASSPGQEPYGYTF; CDR3 DNA: TGTGCCAGCTCACCGGGACAGGAGCCCTATGGCTACACCTTC
V gene: TRBV5-1; J gene: TRBJ1-2; D gene: -; clone size: -; CDR3 protein: CASSLGQGASTNYGYTF; CDR3 DNA: TGCGCCAGCAGCTTGGGGCAGGGAGCATCAACTAACTATGGCTACACCTTC
V gene: TRBV12-3/TRBV12-4; J gene: TRBJ1-5; D gene: -; clone size: -; CDR3 protein: CASSLRTRQPQHF; CDR3 DNA: TGTGCCAGCAGCCTACGGACGAGGCAGCCCCAGCATTTT
V gene: TRBV11-2; J gene: TRBJ2-5; D gene: -; clone size: many; CDR3 protein: CASSFFRGRKTQYF; CDR3 DNA: TGTGCCAGCAGCTTCTTCAGGGGGAGGAAGACCCAGTACTTC
V gene: TRBV4-2; J gene: TRBJ1-5; D gene: -; clone size: -; CDR3 protein: CASSQGTTINQPQHF; CDR3 DNA: TGTGCCAGCAGCCAAGGAACAACTATCAATCAGCCCCAGCATTTT
V gene: TRBV28; J gene: TRBJ2-1; D gene: TRBD2; clone size: few; CDR3 protein: CASRTGTSGSEQFF; CDR3 DNA: TGTGCCAGCAGAACAGGGACTAGCGGGAGTGAGCAGTTCTTC
V gene: TRBV28; J gene: TRBJ2-1; D gene: -; clone size: few; CDR3 protein: CASKLSTNEQFF; CDR3 DNA: TGTGCCAGCAAGCTCAGTACCAATGAGCAGTTCTTC
V gene: TRBV6-2/TRBV6-3; J gene: TRBJ1-1; D gene: TRBD1; clone size: few; CDR3 protein: CASSKPGQGNTEAFF; CDR3 DNA: TGTGCCAGCAGTAAGCCGGGACAGGGGAACACTGAAGCTTTCTTT
V gene: TRBV6-1; J gene: TRBJ2-4; D gene: TRBD1; clone size: -; CDR3 protein: CASSTQWDRAKNIQYF; CDR3 DNA: TGTGCCAGCAGTACTCAATGGGACAGGGCCAAAAACATTCAGTACTTC
V gene: TRBV29-1; J gene: TRBJ2-3; D gene: -; clone size: few; CDR3 protein: CSVEGDRTDTQYF; CDR3 DNA: TGCAGCGTTGAAGGAGACCGCACAGATACGCAGTATTTT